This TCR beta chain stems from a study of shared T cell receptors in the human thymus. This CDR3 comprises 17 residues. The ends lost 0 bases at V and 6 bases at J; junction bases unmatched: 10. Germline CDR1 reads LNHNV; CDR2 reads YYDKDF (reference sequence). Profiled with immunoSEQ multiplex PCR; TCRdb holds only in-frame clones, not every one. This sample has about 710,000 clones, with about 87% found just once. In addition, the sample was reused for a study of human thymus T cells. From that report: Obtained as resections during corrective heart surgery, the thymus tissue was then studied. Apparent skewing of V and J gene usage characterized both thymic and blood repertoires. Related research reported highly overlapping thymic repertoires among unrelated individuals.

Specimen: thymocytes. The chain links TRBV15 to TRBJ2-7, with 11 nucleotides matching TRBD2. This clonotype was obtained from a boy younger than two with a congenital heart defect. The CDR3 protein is CATSRDWASGRKSEQYF. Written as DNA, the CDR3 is TGTGCCACCAGCAGAGATTGGGCTAGCGGGAGGAAAAGCGAGCAGTACTTC.